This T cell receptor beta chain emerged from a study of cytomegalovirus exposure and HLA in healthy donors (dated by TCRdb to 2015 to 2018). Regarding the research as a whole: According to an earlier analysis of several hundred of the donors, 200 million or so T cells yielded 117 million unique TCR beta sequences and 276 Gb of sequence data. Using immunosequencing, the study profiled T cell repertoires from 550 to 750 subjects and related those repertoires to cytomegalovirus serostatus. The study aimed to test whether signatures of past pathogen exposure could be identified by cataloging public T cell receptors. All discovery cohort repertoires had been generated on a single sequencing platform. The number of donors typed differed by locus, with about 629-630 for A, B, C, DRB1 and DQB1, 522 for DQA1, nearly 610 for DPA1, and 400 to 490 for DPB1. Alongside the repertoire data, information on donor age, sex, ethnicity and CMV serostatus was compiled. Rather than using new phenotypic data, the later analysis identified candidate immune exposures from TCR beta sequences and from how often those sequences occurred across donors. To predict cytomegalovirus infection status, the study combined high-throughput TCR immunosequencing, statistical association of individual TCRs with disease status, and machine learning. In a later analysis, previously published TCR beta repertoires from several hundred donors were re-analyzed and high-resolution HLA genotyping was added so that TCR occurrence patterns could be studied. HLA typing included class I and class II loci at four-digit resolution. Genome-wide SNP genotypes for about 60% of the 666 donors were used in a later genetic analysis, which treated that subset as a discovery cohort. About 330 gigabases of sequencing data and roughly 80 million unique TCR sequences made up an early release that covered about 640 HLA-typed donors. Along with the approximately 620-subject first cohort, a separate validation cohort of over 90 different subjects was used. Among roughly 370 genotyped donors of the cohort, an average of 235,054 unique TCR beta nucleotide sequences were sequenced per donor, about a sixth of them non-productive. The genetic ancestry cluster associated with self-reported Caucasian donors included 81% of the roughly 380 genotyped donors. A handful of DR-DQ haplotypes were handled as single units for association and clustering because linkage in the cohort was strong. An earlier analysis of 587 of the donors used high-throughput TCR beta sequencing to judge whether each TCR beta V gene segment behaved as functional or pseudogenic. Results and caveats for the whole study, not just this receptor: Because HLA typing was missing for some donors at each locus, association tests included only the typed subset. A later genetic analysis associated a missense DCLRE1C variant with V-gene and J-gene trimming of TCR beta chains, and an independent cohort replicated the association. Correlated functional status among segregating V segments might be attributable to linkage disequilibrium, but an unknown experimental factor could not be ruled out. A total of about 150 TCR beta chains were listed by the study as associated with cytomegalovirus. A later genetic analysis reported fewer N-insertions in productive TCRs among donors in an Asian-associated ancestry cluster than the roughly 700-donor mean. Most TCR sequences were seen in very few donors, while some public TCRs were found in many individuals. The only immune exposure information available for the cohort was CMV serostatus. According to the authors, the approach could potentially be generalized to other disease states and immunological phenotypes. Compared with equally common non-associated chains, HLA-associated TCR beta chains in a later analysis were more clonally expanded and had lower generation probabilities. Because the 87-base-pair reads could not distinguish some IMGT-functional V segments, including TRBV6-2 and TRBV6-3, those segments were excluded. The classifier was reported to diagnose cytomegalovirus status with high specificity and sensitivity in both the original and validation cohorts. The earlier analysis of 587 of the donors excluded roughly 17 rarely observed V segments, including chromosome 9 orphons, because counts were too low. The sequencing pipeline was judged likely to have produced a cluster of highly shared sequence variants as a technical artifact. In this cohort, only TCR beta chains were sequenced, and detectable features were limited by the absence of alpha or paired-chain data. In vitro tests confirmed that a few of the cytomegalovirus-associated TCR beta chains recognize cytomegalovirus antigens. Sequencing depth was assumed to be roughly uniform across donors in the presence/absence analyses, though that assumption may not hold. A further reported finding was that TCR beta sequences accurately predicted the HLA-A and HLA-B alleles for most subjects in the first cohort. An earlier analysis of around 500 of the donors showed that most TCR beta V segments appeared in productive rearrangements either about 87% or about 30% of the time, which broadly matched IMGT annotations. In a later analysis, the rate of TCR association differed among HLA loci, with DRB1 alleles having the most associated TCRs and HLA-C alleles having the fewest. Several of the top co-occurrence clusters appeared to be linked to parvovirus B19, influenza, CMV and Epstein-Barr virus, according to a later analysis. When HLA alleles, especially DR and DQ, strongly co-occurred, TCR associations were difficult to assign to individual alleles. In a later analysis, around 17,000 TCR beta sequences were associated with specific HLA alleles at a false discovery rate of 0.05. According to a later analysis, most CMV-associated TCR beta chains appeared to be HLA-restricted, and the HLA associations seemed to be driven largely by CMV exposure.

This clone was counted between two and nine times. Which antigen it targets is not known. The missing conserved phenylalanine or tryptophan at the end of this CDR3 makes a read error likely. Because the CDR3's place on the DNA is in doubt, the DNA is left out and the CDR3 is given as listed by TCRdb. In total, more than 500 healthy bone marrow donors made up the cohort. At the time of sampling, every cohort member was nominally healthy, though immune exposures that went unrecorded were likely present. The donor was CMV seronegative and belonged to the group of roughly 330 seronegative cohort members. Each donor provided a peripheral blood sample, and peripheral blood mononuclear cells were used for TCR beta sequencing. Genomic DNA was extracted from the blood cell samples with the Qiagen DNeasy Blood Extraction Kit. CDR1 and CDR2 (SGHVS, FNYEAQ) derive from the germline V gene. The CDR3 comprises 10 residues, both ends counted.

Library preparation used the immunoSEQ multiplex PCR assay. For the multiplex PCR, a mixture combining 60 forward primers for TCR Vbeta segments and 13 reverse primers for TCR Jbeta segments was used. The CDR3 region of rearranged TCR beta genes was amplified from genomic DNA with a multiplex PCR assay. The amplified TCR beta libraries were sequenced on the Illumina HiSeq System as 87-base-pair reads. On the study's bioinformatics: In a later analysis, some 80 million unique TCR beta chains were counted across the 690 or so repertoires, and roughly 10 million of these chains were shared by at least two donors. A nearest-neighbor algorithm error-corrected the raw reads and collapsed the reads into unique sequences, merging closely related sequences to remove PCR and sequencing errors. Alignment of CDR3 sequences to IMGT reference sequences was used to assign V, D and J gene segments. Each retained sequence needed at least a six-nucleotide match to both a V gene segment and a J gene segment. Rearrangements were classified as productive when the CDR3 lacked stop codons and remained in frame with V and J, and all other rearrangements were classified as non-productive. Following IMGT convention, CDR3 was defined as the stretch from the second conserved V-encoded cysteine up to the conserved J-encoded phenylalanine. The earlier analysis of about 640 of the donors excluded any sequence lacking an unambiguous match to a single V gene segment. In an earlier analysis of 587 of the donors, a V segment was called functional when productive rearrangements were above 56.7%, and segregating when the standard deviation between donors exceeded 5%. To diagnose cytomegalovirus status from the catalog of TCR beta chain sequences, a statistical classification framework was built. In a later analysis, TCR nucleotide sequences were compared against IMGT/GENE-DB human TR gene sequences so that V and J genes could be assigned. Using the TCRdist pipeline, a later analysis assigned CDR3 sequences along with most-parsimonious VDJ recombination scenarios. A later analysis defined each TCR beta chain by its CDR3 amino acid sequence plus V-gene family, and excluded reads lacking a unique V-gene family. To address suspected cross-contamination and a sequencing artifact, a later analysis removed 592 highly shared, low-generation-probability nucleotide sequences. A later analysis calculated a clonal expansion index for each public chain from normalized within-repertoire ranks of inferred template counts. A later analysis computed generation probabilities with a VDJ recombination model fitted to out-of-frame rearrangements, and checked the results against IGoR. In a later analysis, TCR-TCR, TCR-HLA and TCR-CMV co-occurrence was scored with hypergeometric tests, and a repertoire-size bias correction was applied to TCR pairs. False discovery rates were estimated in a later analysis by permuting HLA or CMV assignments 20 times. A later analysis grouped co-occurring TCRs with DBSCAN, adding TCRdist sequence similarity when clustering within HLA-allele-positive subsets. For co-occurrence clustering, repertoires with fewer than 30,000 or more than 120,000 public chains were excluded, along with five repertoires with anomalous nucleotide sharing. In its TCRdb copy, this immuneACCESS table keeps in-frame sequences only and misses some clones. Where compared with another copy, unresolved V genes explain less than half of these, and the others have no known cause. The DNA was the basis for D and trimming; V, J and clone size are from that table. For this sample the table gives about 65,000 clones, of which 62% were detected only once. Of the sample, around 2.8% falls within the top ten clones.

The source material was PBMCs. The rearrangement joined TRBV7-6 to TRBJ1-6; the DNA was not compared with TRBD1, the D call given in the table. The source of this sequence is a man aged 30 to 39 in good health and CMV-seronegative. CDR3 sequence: CASSLLPAGE.